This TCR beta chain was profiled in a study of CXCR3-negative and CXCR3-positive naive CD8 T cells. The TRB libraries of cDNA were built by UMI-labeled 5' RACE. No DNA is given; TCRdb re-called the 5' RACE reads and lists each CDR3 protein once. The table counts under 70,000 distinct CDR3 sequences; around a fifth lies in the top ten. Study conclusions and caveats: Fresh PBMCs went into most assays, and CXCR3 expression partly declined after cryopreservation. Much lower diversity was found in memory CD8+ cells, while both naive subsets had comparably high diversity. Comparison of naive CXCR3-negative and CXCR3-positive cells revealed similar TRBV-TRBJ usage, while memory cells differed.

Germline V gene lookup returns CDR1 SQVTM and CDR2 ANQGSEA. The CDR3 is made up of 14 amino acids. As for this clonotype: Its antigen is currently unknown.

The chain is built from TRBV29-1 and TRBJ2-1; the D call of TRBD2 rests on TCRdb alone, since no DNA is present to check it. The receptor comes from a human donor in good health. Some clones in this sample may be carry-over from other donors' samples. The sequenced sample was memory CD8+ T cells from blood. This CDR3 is CSVGTSGAYNEQFF.